This note documents a single TCR beta chain sequence. Its specificity is not known. This entry is derived from a study of T cell responses to AZD1222 COVID-19 vaccine. Study results and limitations: Spike was spanned by vaccine-associated CD4 TCRs, with dominance at 160-218 and 743-854. Compared with day 0, the breadth and depth of the Spike-specific TCR repertoire rose significantly after two doses of AZD1222. Just a handful of AZD1222 recipients were seropositive at baseline.

Sequenced by immunoSEQ multiplex PCR; TCRdb stores in-frame clones only, minus some. The table has 80,000 to 100,000 clones, approximately 85% seen once. Trimming pared 5 bases from V and 11 bases from J, leaving 10 bases between. The CDR3 is 11 residues long. Germline V gene data show CDR1 as MDHEN and CDR2 as SYDVKM. The source of this sequence is an adult who received the AZD1222 COVID-19 vaccine. The specimen comprised peripheral blood, sampled 28 days after the second AZD1222 dose. The chain recombines TRBV28 with TRBJ1-5; D remains unclear. CDR3: CASSDRVTQHF. The CDR3 nucleotides read TGTGCCAGCAGTGATAGGGTAACCCAGCATTTT.